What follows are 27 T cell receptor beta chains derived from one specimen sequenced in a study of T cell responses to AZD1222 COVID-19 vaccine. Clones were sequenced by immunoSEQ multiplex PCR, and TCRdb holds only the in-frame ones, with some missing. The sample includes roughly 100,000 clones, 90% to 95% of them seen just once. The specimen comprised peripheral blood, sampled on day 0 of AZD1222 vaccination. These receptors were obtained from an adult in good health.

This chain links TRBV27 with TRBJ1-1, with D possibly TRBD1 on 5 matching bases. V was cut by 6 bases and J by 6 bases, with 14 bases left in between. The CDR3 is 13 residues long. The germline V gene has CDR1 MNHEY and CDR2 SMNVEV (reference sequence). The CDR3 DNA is TGTGCCAGCAGACCCACAGGATCAGCTGAAGCTTTCTTT. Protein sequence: CASRPTGSAEAFF.

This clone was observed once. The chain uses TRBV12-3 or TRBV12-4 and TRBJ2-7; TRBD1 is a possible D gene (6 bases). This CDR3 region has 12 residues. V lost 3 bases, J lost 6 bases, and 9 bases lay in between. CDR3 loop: CASSFGTLEQYF. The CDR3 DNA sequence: TGTGCCAGCAGTTTCGGGACACTCGAGCAGTACTTC.

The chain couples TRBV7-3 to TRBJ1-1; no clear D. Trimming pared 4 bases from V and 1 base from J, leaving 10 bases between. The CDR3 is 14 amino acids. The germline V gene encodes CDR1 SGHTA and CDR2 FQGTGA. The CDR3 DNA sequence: TGTGCCAGCAGCTCGGCCGGGCCGAACACTGAAGCTTTCTTT. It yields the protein CASSSAGPNTEAFF.

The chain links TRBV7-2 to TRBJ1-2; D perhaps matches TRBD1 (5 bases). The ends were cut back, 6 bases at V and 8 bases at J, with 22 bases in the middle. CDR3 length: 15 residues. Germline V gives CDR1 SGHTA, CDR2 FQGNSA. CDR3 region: CASSRLLDISEGYTF. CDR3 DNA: TGTGCCAGCAGTCGGTTATTGGACATTAGTGAGGGCTACACCTTC.

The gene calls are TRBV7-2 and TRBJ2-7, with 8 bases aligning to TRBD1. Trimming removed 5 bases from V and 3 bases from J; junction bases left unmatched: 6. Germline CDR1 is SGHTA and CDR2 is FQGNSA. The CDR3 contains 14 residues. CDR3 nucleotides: TGTGCCAGCAGCCCACGGGACAGGAGCTACGAGCAGTACTTC. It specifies CASSPRDRSYEQYF.

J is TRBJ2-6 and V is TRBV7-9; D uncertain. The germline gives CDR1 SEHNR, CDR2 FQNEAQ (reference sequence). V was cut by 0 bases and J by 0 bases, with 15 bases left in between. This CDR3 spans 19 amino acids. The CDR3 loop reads CASSLAKGNGGSGANVLTF. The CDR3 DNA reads TGTGCCAGCAGCTTAGCGAAAGGAAACGGTGGCTCTGGGGCCAACGTCCTGACTTTC.

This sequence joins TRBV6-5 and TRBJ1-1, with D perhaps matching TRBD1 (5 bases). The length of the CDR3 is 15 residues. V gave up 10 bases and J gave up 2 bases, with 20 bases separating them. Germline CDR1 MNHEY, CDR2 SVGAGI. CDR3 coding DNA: TGTGCCACGCGGCTGGACAAGGGCTTTAACACTGAAGCTTTCTTT. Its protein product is CATRLDKGFNTEAFF.

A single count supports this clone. CDR3 region: CASSYSGAGVNEKLFF. The DNA of the CDR3 is TGTGCCAGCAGTTACTCGGGAGCAGGGGTTAATGAAAAACTGTTTTTT. V usage is TRBV6-5 and J usage is TRBJ1-4, with a possible D match to TRBD1 (6 bases). The length of the CDR3 is 16 residues. CDR1 and CDR2 from the germline V gene are MNHEY and SVGAGI. V was shortened by 0 bases and J by 4 bases, with 12 bases between the two germline ends.

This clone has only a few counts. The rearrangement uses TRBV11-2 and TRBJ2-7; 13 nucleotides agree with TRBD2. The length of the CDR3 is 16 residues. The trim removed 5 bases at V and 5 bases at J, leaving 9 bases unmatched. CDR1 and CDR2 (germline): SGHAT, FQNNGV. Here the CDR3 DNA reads TGTGCCAGCAGCCTCAGGACTAGCGGGAGAGGGGACGAGCAGTACTTC. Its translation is CASSLRTSGRGDEQYF.

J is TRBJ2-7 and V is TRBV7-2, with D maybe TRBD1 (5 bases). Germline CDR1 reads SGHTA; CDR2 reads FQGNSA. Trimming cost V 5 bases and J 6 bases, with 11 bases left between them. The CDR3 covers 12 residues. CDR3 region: CASSLTRAEQYF. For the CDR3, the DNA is TGTGCCAGCAGCCTTACCAGGGCCGAGCAGTACTTC.

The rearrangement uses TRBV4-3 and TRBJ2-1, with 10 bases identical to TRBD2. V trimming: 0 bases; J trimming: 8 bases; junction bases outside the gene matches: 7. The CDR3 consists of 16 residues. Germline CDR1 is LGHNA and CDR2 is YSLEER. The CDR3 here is CASSQERAGGPHEQFF. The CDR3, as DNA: TGCGCCAGCAGCCAAGAAAGAGCGGGAGGGCCCCATGAGCAGTTCTTC.

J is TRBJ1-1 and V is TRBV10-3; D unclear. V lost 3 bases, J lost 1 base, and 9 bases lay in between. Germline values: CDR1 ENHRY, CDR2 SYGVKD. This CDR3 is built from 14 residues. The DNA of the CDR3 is TGTGCCATCAGTGACTACAGCCCGAACACTGAAGCTTTCTTT. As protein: CAISDYSPNTEAFF.

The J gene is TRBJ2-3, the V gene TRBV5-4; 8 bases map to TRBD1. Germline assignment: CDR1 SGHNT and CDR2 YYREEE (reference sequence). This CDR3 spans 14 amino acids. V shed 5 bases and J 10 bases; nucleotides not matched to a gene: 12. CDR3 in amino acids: CASRSAGQGSSQYF. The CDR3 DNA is TGTGCCAGCAGATCCGCAGGACAGGGCTCCTCGCAGTATTTT.

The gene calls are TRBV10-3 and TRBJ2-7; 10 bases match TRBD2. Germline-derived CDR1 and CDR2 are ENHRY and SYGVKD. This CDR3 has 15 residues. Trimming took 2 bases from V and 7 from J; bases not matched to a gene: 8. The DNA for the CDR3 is TGTGCCATCAGTGAGGGTTCCGTAGCGGGAGGTGAGCAGTACTTC. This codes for CAISEGSVAGGEQYF.

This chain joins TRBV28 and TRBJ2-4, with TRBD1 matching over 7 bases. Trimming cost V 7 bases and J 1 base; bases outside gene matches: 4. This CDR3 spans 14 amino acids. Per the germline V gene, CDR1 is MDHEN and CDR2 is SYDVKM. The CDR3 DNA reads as TGTGCCAGCATTCCGGGACAGGCCAAAAACATTCAGTACTTC. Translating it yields CASIPGQAKNIQYF.

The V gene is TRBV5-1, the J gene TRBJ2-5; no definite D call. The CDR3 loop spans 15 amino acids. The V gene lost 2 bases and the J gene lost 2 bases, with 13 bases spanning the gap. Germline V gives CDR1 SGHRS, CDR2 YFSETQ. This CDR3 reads CASSFGFLDQETQYF. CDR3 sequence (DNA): TGCGCCAGCAGCTTTGGGTTTCTGGATCAAGAGACCCAGTACTTC. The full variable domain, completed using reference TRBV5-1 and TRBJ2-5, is KAGVTQTPRYLIKTRGQQVTLSCSPISGHRSVSWYQQTPGQGLQFLFEYFSETQRNKGNFPGRFSGRQFSNSRSEMNVSTLELGDSALYLCASSFGFLDQETQYFGPGTRLLVL.

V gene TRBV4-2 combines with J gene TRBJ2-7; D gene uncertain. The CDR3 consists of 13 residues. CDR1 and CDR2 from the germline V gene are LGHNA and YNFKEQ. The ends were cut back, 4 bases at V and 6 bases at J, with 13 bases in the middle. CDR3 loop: CASSPPDFSEQYF. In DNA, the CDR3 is TGTGCCAGCAGCCCTCCCGACTTCTCCGAGCAGTACTTC.

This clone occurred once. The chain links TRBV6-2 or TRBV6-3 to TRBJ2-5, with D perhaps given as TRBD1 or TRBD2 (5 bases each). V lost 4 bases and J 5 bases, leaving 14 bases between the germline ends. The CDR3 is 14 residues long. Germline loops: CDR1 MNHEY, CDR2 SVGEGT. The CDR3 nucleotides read TGTGCCAGCAGTTCCCAGATGGGGGTGGAGACCCAGTACTTC. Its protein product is CASSSQMGVETQYF.

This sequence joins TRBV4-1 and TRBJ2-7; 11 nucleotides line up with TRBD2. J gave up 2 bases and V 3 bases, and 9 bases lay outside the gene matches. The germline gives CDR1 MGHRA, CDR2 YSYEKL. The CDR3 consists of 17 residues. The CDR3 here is CASSQQDVAGGPYEQYF. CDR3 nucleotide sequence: TGCGCCAGCAGCCAGCAGGATGTAGCGGGAGGGCCCTACGAGCAGTACTTC.

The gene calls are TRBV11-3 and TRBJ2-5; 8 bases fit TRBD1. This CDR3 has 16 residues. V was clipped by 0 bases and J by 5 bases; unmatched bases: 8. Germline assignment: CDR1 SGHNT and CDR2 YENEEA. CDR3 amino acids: CASSLEGQGASETQYF. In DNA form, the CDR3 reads TGTGCCAGCAGCTTAGAGGGCCAGGGGGCATCGGAGACCCAGTACTTC. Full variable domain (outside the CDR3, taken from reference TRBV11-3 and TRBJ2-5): EAGVVQSPRYKIIEKKQPVAFWCNPISGHNTLYWYLQNLGQGPELLIRYENEEAVDDSQLPKDRFSAERLKGVDSTLKIQPAELGDSAVYLCASSLEGQGASETQYFGPGTRLLVL.

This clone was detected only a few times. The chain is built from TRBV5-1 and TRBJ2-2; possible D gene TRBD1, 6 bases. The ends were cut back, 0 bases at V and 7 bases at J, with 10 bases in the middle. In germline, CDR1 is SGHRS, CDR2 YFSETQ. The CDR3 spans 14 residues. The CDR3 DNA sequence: TGCGCCAGCAGCTTGGGGGGGCGCAACGGGGAGCTGTTTTTT. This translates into CASSLGGRNGELFF.

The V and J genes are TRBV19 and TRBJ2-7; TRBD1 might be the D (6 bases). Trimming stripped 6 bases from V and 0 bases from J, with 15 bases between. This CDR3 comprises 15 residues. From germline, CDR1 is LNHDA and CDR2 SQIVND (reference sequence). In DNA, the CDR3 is TGTGCCAGTAGAGTCGACAGGTCGAGCTCCTACGAGCAGTACTTC. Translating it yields CASRVDRSSSYEQYF. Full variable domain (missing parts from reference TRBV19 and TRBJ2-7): DGGITQSPKYLFRKEGQNVTLSCEQNLNHDAMYWYRQDPGQGLRLIYYSQIVNDFQKGDIAEGYSVSREKKESFPLTVTSAQKNPTAFYLCASRVDRSSSYEQYFGPGTRLTVT.

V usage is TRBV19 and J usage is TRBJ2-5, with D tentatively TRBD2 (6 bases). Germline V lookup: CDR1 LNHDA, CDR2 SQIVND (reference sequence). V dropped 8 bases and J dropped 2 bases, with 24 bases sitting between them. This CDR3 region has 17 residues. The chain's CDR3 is CASSRGAGRSVQETQYF. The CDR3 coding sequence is TGTGCCAGTTCCCGAGGGGCGGGGCGCAGCGTACAAGAGACCCAGTACTTC.

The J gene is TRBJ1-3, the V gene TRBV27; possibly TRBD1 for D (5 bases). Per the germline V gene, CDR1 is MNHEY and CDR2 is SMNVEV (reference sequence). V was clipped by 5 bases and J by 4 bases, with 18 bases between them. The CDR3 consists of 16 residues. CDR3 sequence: CASSRGPQGRGNTIYF. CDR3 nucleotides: TGTGCCAGCAGTAGGGGCCCTCAAGGGAGGGGAAACACCATATATTTT.

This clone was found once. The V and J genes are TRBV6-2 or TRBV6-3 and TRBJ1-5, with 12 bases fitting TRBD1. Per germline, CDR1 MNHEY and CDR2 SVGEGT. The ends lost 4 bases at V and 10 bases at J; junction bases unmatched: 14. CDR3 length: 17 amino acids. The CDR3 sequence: CASSLFAAGDRGQPQHF. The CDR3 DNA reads TGTGCCAGCAGTTTATTCGCCGCCGGGGACAGGGGGCAACCCCAGCATTTT.

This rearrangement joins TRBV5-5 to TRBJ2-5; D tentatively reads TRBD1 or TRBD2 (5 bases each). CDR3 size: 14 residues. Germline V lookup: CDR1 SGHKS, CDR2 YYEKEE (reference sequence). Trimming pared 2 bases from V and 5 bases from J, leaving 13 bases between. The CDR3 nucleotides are TGTGCCAGCAGCTTTGAGGGGCGCGGGGAGACCCAGTACTTC. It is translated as CASSFEGRGETQYF.

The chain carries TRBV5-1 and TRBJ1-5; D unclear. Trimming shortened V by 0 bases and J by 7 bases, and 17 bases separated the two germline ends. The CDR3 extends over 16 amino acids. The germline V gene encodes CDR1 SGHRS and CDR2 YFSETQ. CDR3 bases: TGCGCCAGCAGCTTGGCGTCAAAGCGGGAGTGGCAGCCCCAGCATTTT. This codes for CASSLASKREWQPQHF. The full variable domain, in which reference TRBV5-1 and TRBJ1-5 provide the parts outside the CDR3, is KAGVTQTPRYLIKTRGQQVTLSCSPISGHRSVSWYQQTPGQGLQFLFEYFSETQRNKGNFPGRFSGRQFSNSRSEMNVSTLELGDSALYLCASSLASKREWQPQHFGDGTRLSIL.